Given below is one T cell receptor beta chain in context. This clonotype was counted many times. The antigen it recognizes is unknown. No quality values exist for individual bases; no much larger clone is one base distant. For repertoire sequencing, TCR beta CDR3 regions were amplified from RNA transcripts. A first-round RT-PCR used HTBI primers with the Qiagen OneStep RT-PCR kit, followed by a second-round multiplex PCR, size selection and purification. Libraries were sequenced on an Illumina HiSeq2000 using paired-end 100 bp reads. In the paper's pipeline: SOAPnuke was used to process the reads, throwing out any read that had adapters, had uncalled bases, had a mean Phred below 15, or lacked an exact constant-primer or identifier match. High-quality paired reads were merged with COPE v1.2.5. Each unique nucleotide sequence was treated as a clonotype, and MiTCR v1.1 was used to align the clonotypes to the IMGT TRB V, D and J references. Only V-J combinations with frequency above 0.0001 were analysed, covering around 99% of repertoires. A TCR clonal expansion and chaos score per V-J combination was defined as the ratio of F50 clonal expansion to chaos observed in the TCRdist matrix. Welch's t-statistics and random forest were used to reduce features to about a dozen V-J combinations, which were fed into a naive Bayes classifier. The similarity between thyroid and blood repertoires was quantified using the Morisita-Horn index. Starting from the raw public reads, TCRdb applied fastp trimming at Q25, assembled clones with MiXCR and retained in-frame beta chains. Every CDR3 protein is listed once, alongside the most common genes and DNA of its rows. These V and J calls rely on TCRdb rather than the paper's analysis. This sample holds around 1.1 million distinct CDR3 sequences; about two fifths were observed only once. The top ten constitute over 8.5% of the sample.

The data were obtained in a study of Graves' ophthalmopathy and Graves' hyperthyroidism (dated by TCRdb to 2016 to 2019). Background on the whole study: Hyperthyroidism was defined as stable when no progression to ophthalmopathy occurred within 18 months of follow-up. TCR beta repertoire signatures were used to distinguish Graves' ophthalmopathy from Graves' hyperthyroidism and to predict progression to ophthalmopathy. In total, over 130 blood samples were TCR-sequenced: some 43 ophthalmopathy, 80 or so hyperthyroidism and roughly 17 hyperthyroidism-to-ophthalmopathy patients. To explore V-J signatures distinguishing ophthalmopathy from hyperthyroidism, a discovery set of about a hundred patients (around 42 ophthalmopathy, roughly 55 stable hyperthyroidism) was enrolled. The independent validation cohort included approximately 19 hyperthyroidism patients plus 17 patients who later progressed from hyperthyroidism to ophthalmopathy. In five or six hyperthyroidism patients, the T-cell repertoires found in thyroid tissue were compared with those found in blood. Following sampling, methimazole starting at 30 mg daily was administered to hyperthyroidism patients, and high-dose intravenous methylprednisolone was administered to ophthalmopathy patients. The study at large found these results: In validation, the model predicted ophthalmopathy progression with about 71% sensitivity and 72.22% specificity; 12 predicted patients were CT-confirmed with GO in a median of roughly 6.8 months. Among expanded thyroid clonotypes with frequency above 0.001, most also showed up in blood, which suggests that blood repertoires may reflect the thyroid immune response. No statistical method was used to predetermine the sample size, and group allocation was not hidden from the investigators. The 13-signature model separated ophthalmopathy from stable hyperthyroidism with roughly 90% sensitivity and 81% to 82% specificity in cross-validation, and 80%/75% in the test set.

CDR1 and CDR2 are read off the germline V gene (reference sequence) as DFQATT and SNEGSKA. CDR3 length: 15 amino acids, cysteine to phenylalanine. Solely the CDR3 DNA is kept, with 45 bases framed from the first base. Trimming takes 3 bases from V and 4 bases from J, and the germline ends sit 15 bases apart. Patients with hyperthyroidism were aged 18 to 65 years, had been newly diagnosed, and had a disease duration of less than 2 months. Patients were excluded if they had other autoimmune diseases, uncontrolled infections, pregnancy or lactation. Diagnosis was based on clinical symptoms, serum thyroxine, TRAb, thyroid ultrasound and orbital computed tomography. Trizol reagent was used to extract the total RNA, and its quality was then checked on an Agilent 2100 Bioanalyzer.

This clonotype was obtained from an adult man with Graves' hyperthyroidism. The sample was peripheral blood or thyroid tissue (not recorded which). This chain is built from TRBV20-1 and TRBJ2-2, and possibly TRBD1, on 5 matching bases. The DNA is as follows: TGCAGTGCTAGCGCGGCCAACCAGGGCACCGGGGAGCTGTTTTTT. The resulting protein is CSASAANQGTGELFF.